Below, one T cell receptor (beta chain) is given with its context. Its antigen is currently unknown. The data were obtained in a study of CD8+ T cells in alopecia areata. General study results and limits: Patients showed less clear TCR sequence sharing than mice, possibly partly because of HLA diversity. Tofacitinib significantly reduced both scalp clonality and expanded CD8+ clones among the top 100. Elevated clonality characterized lesional scalp relative to normal scalp, particularly in alopecia totalis/universalis.

It was cDNA, reverse transcribed from extracted RNA, that served as the sequencing template. Measured with immunoSEQ multiplex PCR; TCRdb has only the in-frame clones, and not every one. The table shows roughly 210,000 clones, with roughly two fifths occurring only once. V lost 8 bases to trimming and J lost 8 bases, with 18 bases between them. CDR1 SQVTM and CDR2 ANQGSEA come from the germline V gene. The CDR3 is 12 residues long. This sample's treatment: oral pan-JAK inhibitor, 5-10 mg twice daily. Alopecia areata patients had lesional scalp punch biopsies and peripheral blood taken from them. The V and J genes are TRBV29-1 and TRBJ1-2; D possibly corresponds to TRBD1 (5 bases). Sequenced here: CD4+ T cells sorted from blood, sampled at approximately week 37, from a patient treated with tofacitinib. This clonotype originated in a human donor with alopecia areata. CDR3 bases: TGCAGCTTAACCATGGGGAGGGACGGCTACACCTTC. Translating it yields CSLTMGRDGYTF.